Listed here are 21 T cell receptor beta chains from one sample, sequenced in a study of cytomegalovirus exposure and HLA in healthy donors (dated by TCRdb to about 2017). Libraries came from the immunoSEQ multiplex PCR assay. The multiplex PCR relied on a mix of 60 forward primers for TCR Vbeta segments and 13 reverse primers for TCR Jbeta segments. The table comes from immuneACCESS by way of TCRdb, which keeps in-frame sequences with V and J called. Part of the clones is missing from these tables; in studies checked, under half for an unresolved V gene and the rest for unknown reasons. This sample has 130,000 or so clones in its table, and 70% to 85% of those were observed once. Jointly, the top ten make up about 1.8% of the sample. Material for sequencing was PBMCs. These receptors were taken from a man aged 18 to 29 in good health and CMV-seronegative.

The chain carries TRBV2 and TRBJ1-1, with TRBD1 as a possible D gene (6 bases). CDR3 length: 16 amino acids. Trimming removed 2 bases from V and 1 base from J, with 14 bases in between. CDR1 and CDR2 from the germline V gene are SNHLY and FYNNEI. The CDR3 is CASSEKGDLTNTEAFF. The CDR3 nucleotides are TGTGCCAGCAGTGAAAAGGGGGATTTAACGAACACTGAAGCTTTCTTT.

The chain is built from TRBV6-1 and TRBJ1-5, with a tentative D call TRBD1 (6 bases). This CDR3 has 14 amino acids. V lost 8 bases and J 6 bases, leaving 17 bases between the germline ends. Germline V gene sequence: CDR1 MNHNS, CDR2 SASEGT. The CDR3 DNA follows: TGTGCCAGCGAATTGGCAGGGGTCAGTCAGCCCCAGCATTTT. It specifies CASELAGVSQPQHF.

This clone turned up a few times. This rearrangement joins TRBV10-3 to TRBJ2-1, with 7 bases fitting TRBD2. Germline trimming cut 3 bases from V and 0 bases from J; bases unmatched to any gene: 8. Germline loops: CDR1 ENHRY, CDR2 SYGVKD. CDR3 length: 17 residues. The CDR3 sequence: CAISDQRGVGSYNEQFF. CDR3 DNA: TGTGCCATCAGTGACCAACGGGGGGTAGGCTCCTACAATGAGCAGTTCTTC.

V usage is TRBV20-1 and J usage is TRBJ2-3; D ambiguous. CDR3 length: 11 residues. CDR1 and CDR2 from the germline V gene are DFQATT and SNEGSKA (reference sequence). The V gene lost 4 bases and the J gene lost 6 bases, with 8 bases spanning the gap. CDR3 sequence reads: CSAMAADTQYF. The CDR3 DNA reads TGCAGTGCTATGGCAGCGGATACGCAGTATTTT.

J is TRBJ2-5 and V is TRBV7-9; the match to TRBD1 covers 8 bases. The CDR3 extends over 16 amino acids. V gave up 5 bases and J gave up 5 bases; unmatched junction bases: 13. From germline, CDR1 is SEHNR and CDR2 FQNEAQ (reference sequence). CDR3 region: CASSTRVQGAWETQYF. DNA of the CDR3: TGTGCCAGCAGCACCCGTGTGCAGGGGGCGTGGGAGACCCAGTACTTC. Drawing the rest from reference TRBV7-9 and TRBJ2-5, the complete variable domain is DTGVSQNPRHKITKRGQNVTFRCDPISEHNRLYWYRQTLGQGPEFLTYFQNEAQLEKSRLLSDRFSAERPKGSFSTLEIQRTEQGDSAMYLCASSTRVQGAWETQYFGPGTRLLVL.

CDR3 amino acids: CASSPSRQGLAEAFF. The DNA of the CDR3 is TGTGCCAGCTCACCCTCCCGCCAGGGACTGGCTGAAGCTTTCTTT. The rearrangement uses TRBV18 and TRBJ1-1; a possible D gene is TRBD1 (5 bases). Per germline, CDR1 KGHSH and CDR2 LQKENI. CDR3 length equals 15 residues. V was cut by 3 bases and J by 6 bases, with 17 bases left in between.

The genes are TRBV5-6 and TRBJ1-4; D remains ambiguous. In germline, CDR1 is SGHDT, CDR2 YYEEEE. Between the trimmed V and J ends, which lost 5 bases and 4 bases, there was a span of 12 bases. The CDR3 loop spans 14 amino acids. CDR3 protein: CASSPGAGNEKLFF. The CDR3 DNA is TGTGCCAGCAGTCCGGGCGCGGGTAATGAAAAACTGTTTTTT.

Here the CDR3 reads CASRWGGGAYEQYF. The DNA of the CDR3 is TGTGCCAGCCGGTGGGGGGGTGGGGCCTACGAGCAGTACTTC. This chain uses TRBV13 with TRBJ2-7; 7 nucleotides agree with TRBD2. The CDR3 extends over 14 amino acids. The V gene end was trimmed by 8 bases and the J gene end by 2 bases; junction bases not matched to a gene: 9. Germline-derived CDR1 and CDR2 are PRHDT and FYEKMQ (reference sequence).

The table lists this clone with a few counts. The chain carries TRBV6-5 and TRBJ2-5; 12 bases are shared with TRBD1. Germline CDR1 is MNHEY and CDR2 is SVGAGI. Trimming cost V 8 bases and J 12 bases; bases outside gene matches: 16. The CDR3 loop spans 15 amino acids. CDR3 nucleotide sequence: TGTGCCAGCCGCGTCCCGGGACAGGGGGCAGGGAGGGAGTACTTC. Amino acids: CASRVPGQGAGREYF.

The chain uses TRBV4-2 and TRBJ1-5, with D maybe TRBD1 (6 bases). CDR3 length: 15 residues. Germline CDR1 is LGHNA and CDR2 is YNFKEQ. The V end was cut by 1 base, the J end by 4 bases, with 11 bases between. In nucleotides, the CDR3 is TGTGCCAGCAGCCAAGTCGCAACAGGGAATCAGCCCCAGCATTTT. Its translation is CASSQVATGNQPQHF.

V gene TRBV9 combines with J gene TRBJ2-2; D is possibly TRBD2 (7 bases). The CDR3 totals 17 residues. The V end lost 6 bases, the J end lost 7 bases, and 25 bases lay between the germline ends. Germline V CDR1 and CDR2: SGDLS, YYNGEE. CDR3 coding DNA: TGTGCCAGCACCCCCAGGGTGGTGGCGGGGGCCCGCGGGGAGCTGTTTTTT. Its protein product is CASTPRVVAGARGELFF.

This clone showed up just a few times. For the CDR3, the DNA is TGTGCCAGCTCGTGGAGTAGTAATCAGCCCCAGCATTTT. Translation gives CASSWSSNQPQHF. V gene TRBV10-3 combines with J gene TRBJ1-5; the D is unclear. Trimming cost V 10 bases and J 4 bases, with 14 bases left between them. The CDR3 has 13 amino acids. Germline V CDR1 and CDR2: ENHRY, SYGVKD.

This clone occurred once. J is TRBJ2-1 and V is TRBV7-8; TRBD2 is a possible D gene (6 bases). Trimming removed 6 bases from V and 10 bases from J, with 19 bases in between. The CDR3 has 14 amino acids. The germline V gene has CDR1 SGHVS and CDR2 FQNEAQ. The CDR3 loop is CASRPPYAGLEQFF. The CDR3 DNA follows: TGTGCCAGCAGACCCCCCTATGCGGGACTGGAGCAGTTCTTC.

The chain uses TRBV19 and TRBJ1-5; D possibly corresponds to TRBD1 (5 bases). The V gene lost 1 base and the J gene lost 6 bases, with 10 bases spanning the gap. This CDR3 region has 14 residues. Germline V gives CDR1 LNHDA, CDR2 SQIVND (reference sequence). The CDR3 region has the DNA TGTGCCAGTAGTATAGGACAGACCCCTCAGCCCCAGCATTTT. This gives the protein CASSIGQTPQPQHF.

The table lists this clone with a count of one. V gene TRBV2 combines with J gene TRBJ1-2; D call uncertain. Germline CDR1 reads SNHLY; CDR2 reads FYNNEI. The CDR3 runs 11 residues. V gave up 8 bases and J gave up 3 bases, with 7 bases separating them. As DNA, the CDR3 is TGTGCCAGCGGTGCAGACTATGGCTACACCTTC. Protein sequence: CASGADYGYTF.

The CDR3 DNA is TGTGCCAGCATGGACGATCGAGGGAATCAGCCCCAGCATTTT. Amino acids: CASMDDRGNQPQHF. The chain links TRBV2 to TRBJ1-5; D call uncertain. V lost 7 bases, J lost 4 bases, and 14 bases lay in between. CDR3 size: 14 residues. CDR1 is SNHLY, CDR2 FYNNEI, per germline.

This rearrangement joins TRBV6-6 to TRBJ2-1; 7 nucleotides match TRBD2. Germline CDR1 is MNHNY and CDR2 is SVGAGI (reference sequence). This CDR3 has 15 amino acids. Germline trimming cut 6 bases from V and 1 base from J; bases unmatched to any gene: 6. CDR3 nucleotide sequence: TGTGCCAGCAGCCTTAGGGGAGGGTCCTACAATGAGCAGTTCTTC. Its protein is CASSLRGGSYNEQFF.

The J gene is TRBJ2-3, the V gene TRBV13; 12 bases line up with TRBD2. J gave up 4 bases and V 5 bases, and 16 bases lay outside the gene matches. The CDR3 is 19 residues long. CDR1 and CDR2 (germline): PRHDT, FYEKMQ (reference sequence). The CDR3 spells CASSTRRASGGAAPDTQYF. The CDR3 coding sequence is TGTGCCAGCAGCACCCGGCGGGCTAGCGGGGGGGCCGCTCCAGATACGCAGTATTTT.

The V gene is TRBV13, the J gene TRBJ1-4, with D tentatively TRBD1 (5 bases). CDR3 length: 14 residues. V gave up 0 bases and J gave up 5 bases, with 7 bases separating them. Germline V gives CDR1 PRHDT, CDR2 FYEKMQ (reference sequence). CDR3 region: CASSLGGLNEKLFF. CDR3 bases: TGTGCCAGCAGCTTAGGGGGGCTAAATGAAAAACTGTTTTTT.

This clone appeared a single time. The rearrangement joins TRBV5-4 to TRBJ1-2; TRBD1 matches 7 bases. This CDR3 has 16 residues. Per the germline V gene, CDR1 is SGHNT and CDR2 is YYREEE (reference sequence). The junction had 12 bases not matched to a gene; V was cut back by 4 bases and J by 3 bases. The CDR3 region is CASSPAGQGDYYGYTF. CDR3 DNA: TGTGCCAGCAGCCCGGCCGGGCAGGGGGATTACTATGGCTACACCTTC.

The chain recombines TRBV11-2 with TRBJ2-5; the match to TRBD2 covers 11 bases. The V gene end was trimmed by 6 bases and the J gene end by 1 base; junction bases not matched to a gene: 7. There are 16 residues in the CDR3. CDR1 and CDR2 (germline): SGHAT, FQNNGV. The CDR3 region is CASRKTSGGLQETQYF. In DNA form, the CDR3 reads TGTGCCAGCAGAAAAACTAGCGGGGGTCTCCAAGAGACCCAGTACTTC.